This TCR beta chain was captured by sequencing in a study of blood T cell repertoires in COVID-19. About the research overall: The United States, Italy and Spain were the sources of the acute and convalescent COVID-19 samples. PBMCs, B-cell-depleted T cells, or T cells were the source of the cDNA or gDNA that made up the material.

Individuals aged roughly 18 to 95 years were recruited from 24 US areas. Participants' own reports of clinical history determined their cohort assignment. V was pared by 4 bases and J by 5 bases, with 7 bases of the junction left unmatched. Germline loops: CDR1 MNHNS, CDR2 SASEGT. The CDR3 is 16 amino acids. The protocol was immunoSEQ multiplex PCR, while the TCRdb copy is restricted to in-frame clones and leaves out a portion. The data show roughly 330,000 clones, with roughly 85% seen just once and approximately 5.2% held by the top ten. The sample was PBMCs or T cells enriched from blood (not recorded which). The chain is built from TRBV6-1 and TRBJ2-1; 11 nucleotides match TRBD2. The receptor was derived from a woman in her 30s who had recovered from COVID-19. CDR3 protein: CASSVIAGGLNNEQFF. In DNA, the CDR3 is TGTGCCAGCAGTGTAATAGCGGGGGGGCTGAACAATGAGCAGTTCTTC.